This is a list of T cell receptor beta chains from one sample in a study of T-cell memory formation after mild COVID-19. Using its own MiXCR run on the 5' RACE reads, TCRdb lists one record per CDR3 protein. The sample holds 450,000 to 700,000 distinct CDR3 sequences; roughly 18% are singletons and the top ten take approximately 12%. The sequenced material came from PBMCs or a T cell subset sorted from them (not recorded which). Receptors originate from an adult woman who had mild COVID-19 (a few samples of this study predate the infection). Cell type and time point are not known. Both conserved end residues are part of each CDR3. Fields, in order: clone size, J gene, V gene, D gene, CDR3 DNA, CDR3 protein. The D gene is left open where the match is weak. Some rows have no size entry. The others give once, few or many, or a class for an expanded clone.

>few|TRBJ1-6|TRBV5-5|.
TGTGCCAGCAGCGACGCCGGGACTAATTCACCCCTCCACTTT
CASSDAGTNSPLHF
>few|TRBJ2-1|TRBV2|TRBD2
TGTGCCAGCAGTGTACTAGCGGGGGGCATTAATGAGCAGTTCTTC
CASSVLAGGINEQFF
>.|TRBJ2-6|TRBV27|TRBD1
TGTGCCAGCAGTTCATGGACAGGGGGGTCTGGGGCCAACGTCCTGACTTTC
CASSSWTGGSGANVLTF
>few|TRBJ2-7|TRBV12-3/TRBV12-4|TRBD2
TGTGCCAGCAGTTTAAGGACTAGCGGGAGAGAGCAGTACTTC
CASSLRTSGREQYF
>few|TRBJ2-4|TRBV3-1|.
TGTGCCAGCAGCCAAGGTTTCAGAAACATTCAGTACTTC
CASSQGFRNIQYF
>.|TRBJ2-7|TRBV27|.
TGTGCCAGCAGTTTAGGGGCCTTGGGGGGACGGTACGAGCAGTACTTC
CASSLGALGGRYEQYF
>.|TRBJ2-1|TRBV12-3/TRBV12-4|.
TGTGCCAGCAGTTACAAGGACCGATTTTTCAATGAGCAGTTCTTC
CASSYKDRFFNEQFF
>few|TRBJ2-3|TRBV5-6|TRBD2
TGTGCCAGCAGATACGGGACTAGCTTTTCTCGTGCAGATACGCAGTATTTT
CASRYGTSFSRADTQYF
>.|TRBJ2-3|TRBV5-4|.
TGTGCCAGCAGCTTGGGGGGACGGCCACTCACAGATACGCAGTATTTT
CASSLGGRPLTDTQYF
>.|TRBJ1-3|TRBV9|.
TGTGCCAGCAGCGTAGGACAGTGGGGCTCTGGAAACACCATATATTTT
CASSVGQWGSGNTIYF
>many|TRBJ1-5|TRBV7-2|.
TGTGCCAGCAGCCCCCGAAACCAGCCCCAGCATTTT
CASSPRNQPQHF
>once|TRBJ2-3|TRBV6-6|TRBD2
TGTGCCAGCAGTTACTTACTAGCGGGAGGGCCCACAGATACGCAGTATTTT
CASSYLLAGGPTDTQYF
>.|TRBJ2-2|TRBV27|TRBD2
TGTGCCAGCGCCTTTCTAGCGGGGGAGACCGGGGAGCTGTTTTTT
CASAFLAGETGELFF
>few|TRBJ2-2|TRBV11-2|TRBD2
TGTGCCAGCAGCTTTCCGACCAGCGGGGCGAACACCGGGGAGCTGTTTTTT
CASSFPTSGANTGELFF
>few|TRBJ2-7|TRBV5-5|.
TGTGCCAGCAGCTTTCCCCATGGCAACGAGCAGTACTTC
CASSFPHGNEQYF
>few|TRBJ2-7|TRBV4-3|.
TGCGCCAGCAGCCAAGATCTGGGGGCGGGATACGAGCAGTACTTC
CASSQDLGAGYEQYF
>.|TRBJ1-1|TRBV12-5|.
TGTGCTAGTGGGCTTACGGGGGGGCCGTTTTTCACTGAAGCTTTCTTT
CASGLTGGPFFTEAFF
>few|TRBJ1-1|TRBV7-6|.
TGTGCCAGCAGCCCCGAATCGGGGACGGTGAACACTGAAGCTTTCTTT
CASSPESGTVNTEAFF
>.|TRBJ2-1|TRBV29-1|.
TGCAGCGTTAATGGGGACTTCTCCTACAATGAGCAGTTCTTC
CSVNGDFSYNEQFF
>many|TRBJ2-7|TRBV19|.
TGTGCCAGTAGTAGGCAGGGAGGCGGCTACGAGCAGTACTTC
CASSRQGGGYEQYF
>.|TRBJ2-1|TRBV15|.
TGTGCCACCAGCAGAGTACACGGGGCAAGCTCCTACAATGAGCAGTTCTTC
CATSRVHGASSYNEQFF
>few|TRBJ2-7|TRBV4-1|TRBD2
TGCGCCAGCAGCCAAGATTACGGGACTAGCCAAGGTTACGAGCAGTACTTC
CASSQDYGTSQGYEQYF
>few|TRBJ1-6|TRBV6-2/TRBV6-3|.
TGTGCCAGCAGACGGAGGACTTCACCCCTCCACTTT
CASRRRTSPLHF
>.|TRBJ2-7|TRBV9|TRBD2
TGTGCCAGCAGCGCCTCCGGGACTAGCAATGCCGAGCAGTACTTC
CASSASGTSNAEQYF
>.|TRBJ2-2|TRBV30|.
TGTGCCTGGACCTACCGTCGTCTCGATTCCGGGGAGCTGTTTTTT
CAWTYRRLDSGELFF
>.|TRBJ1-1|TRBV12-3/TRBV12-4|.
TGTGCCAGCAGTCTTCCGGGGGGGCGAGCTTTCTTT
CASSLPGGRAFF
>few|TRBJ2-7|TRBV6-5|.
TGTGCCAGCAGGAATCGGGGACAAAGGGGCTACGAGCAGTACTTC
CASRNRGQRGYEQYF
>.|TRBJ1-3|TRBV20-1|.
TGCAGTGCTAGAGATAGGGGAACGGGAAACACCATATATTTT
CSARDRGTGNTIYF
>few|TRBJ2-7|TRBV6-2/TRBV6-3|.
TGTGCCAGCAGTAACCTTCAGGGTTACGAGCAGTACTTC
CASSNLQGYEQYF
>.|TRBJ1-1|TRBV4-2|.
TGTGCCAGCAGCCAAAGATGGAACACTGAAGCTTTCTTT
CASSQRWNTEAFF
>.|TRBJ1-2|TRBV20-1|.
TGCAGTGTTGGCCAGGTCGTGACCTATGGCTACACCTTC
CSVGQVVTYGYTF
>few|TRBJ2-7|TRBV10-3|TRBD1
TGTGCCAGCCCCCGGGACAGGGTCAACGAGCAGTACTTC
CASPRDRVNEQYF
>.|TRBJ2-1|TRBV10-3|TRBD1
TGTGCCATCAGTGAGTCCGACAGGGATCGGGGTGAGCAGTTCTTC
CAISESDRDRGEQFF
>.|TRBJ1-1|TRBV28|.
TGTGCCAGCAGCTCGACCGACGGACTGAACACTGAAGCTTTCTTT
CASSSTDGLNTEAFF
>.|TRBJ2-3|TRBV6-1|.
TGTGCCAGCAGTGAACCGGGACTCACAGATACGCAGTATTTT
CASSEPGLTDTQYF
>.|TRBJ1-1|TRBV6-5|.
TGTGCCAGCAGTACAGAGATGAACACTGAAGCTTTCTTT
CASSTEMNTEAFF
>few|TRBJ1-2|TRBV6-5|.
TGTGCCAGCAGTTACAGGGCGGGCTATGGCTACACCTTC
CASSYRAGYGYTF
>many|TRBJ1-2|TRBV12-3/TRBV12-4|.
TGTGCCAGCAGTTTAGGGACAGACTATGGCTACACCTTC
CASSLGTDYGYTF
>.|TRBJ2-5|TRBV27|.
TGTGCCAGCAGTCCTCCGGGCTCTGTTCAAGAGACCCAGTACTTC
CASSPPGSVQETQYF
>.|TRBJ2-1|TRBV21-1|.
TGTGCCAGCAGCACATCAATCGGGACAAATGAGCAGTTCTTC
CASSTSIGTNEQFF
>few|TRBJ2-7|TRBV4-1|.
TGCGCCAGCAGTTTTACAGGGGGGGATTCCTACGAGCAGTACTTC
CASSFTGGDSYEQYF
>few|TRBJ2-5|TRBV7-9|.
TGTGCCAGCCGGCCGGGCCATCAAGAGACCCAGTACTTC
CASRPGHQETQYF
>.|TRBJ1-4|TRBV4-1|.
TGCGCCAGCAGCCAAGGGTCCCCTTTTCCCAGGAATGAAAAACTGTTTTTT
CASSQGSPFPRNEKLFF
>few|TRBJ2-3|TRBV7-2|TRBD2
TGTGCCAGCAGAGAGCGGGAGCTAAGCACAGATACGCAGTATTTT
CASRERELSTDTQYF
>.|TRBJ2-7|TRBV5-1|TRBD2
TGCGCCAGCAGCCCGGCTAGCGGGAACTCCTACGAGCAGTACTTC
CASSPASGNSYEQYF
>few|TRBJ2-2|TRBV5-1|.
TGCGCCAGCAGCCCCCGGGGCGGGACAGAGGTTACCGGGGAGCTGTTTTTT
CASSPRGGTEVTGELFF
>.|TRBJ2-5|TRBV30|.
TGTGCCTGGAGGGAGGTTGGAGGAGAGACCCAGTACTTC
CAWREVGGETQYF
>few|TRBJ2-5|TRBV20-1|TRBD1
TGCAGTGCTAGAGATCCGGGACAGGGGGCCCAGTACTTC
CSARDPGQGAQYF
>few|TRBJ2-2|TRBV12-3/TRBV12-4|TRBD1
TGTGCCAGCAGTAGACAGGGACGGGCCACCGGGGAGCTGTTTTTT
CASSRQGRATGELFF
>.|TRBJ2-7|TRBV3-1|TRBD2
TGTGCCAGCAGCGTAGATGGCGGGAGTTCCTACGAGCAGTACTTC
CASSVDGGSSYEQYF
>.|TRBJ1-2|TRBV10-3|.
TGTGCCATCAGTGACAGGGAATATGGCTACACCTTC
CAISDREYGYTF
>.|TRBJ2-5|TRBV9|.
TGTGCCAGCAGTTCCCGACTAGGGTTGGAAGAGACCCAGTACTTC
CASSSRLGLEETQYF
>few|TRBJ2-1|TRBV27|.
TGTGCCAGCAGCGTTGAAGGGCTAGCGATAAACAATGAGCAGTTCTTC
CASSVEGLAINNEQFF
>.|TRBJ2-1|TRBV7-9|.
TGTGCCAGCAGCCAGACGTTTGGGGGTTTGTACAATGAGCAGTTCTTC
CASSQTFGGLYNEQFF
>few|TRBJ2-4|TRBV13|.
TGTGCCAGCAGCTTAGAGAGGGCCGGGAACATTCAGTACTTC
CASSLERAGNIQYF
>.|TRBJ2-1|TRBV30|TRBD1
TGTGCCTGGAGTAGAACAGGGGGTCTAACTAATGAGCAGTTCTTC
CAWSRTGGLTNEQFF
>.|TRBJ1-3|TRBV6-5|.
TGTGCCAGCGGGTTCAGCTCTGGAAACACCATATATTTT
CASGFSSGNTIYF
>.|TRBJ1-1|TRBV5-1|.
TGCGCCAGCAGCTTGGACAGTGCCTCCCGAAACACTGAAGCTTTCTTT
CASSLDSASRNTEAFF